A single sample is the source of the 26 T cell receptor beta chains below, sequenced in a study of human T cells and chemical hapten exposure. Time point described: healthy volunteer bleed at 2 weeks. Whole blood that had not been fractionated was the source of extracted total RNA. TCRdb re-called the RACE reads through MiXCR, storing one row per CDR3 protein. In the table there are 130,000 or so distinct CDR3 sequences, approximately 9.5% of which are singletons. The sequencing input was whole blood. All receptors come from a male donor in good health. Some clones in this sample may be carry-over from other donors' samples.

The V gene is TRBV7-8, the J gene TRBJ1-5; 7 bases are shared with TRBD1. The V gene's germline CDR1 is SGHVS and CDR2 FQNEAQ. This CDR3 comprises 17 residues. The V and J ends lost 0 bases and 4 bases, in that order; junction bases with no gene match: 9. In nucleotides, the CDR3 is TGTGCCAGCAGCTTAGCGGGGTTGCAGGGGGGAAATCAGCCCCAGCATTTT. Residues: CASSLAGLQGGNQPQHF.

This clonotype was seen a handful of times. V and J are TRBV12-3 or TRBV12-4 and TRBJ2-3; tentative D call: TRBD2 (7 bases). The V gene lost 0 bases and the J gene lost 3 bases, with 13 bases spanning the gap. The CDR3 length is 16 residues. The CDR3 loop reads CASSLAGGLKTDTQYF. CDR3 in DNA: TGTGCCAGCAGTTTAGCGGGGGGGCTTAAGACAGATACGCAGTATTTT.

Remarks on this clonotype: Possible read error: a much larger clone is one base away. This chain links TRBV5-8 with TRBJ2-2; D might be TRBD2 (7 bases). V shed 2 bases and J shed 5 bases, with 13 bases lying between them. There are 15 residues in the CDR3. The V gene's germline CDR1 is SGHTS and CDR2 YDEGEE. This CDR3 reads CASSFGGRSTGELFF. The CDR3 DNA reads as TGTGCCAGCAGCTTCGGGGGGCGCAGTACCGGGGAGCTGTTTTTT. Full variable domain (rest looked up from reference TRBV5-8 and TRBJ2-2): EAGVTQSPTHLIKTRGQQATLRCSPISGHTSVYWYQQALGLGLQFLLWYDEGEERNRGNFPPRFSGRQFPNYSSELNVNALELEDSALYLCASSFGGRSTGELFFGEGSRLTVL.

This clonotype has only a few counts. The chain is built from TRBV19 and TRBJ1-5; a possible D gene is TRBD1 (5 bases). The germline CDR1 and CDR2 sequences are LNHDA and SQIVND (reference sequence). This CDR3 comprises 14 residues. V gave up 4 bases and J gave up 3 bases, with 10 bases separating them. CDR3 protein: CASSTRVDNQPQHF. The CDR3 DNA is TGTGCCAGTAGTACCAGGGTTGACAATCAGCCCCAGCATTTT.

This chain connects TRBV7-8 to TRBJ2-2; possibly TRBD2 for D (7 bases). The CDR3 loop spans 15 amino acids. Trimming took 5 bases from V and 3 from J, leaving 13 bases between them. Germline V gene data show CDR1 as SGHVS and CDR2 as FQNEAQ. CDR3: CASSQQGRDTGELFF. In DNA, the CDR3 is TGTGCCAGCAGCCAGCAGGGGAGGGACACCGGGGAGCTGTTTTTT.

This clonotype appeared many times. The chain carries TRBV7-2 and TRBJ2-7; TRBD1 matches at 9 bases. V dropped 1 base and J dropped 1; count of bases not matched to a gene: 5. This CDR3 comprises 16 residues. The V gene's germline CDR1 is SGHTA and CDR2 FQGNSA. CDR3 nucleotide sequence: TGTGCCAGCAGCTTAGGTACGGGACAGGGTTCCTACGAGCAGTACTTC. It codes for CASSLGTGQGSYEQYF.

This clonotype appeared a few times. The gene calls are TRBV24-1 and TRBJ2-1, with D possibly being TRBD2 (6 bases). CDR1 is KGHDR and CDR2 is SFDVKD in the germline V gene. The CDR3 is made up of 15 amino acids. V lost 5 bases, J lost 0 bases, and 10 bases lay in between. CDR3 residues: CATSAGASSYNEQFF. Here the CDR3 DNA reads TGTGCCACCAGTGCGGGAGCCAGCTCCTACAATGAGCAGTTCTTC.

The CDR3 DNA reads as TGTGCCAGCAGCTTTGGGGCCGGAGCCTACAATGAGCAGTTCTTC. This encodes CASSFGAGAYNEQFF. This chain connects TRBV7-9 to TRBJ2-1; possible D gene TRBD1, 5 bases. The CDR3 extends over 15 amino acids. V was clipped by 3 bases and J by 2 bases, with 11 bases between them. Germline assignment: CDR1 SEHNR and CDR2 FQNEAQ (reference sequence).

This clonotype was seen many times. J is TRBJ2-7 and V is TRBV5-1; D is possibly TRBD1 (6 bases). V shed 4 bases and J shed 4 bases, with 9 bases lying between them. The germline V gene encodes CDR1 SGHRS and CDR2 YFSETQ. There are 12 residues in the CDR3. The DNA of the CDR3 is TGCGCCAGCAGCACAGGGAAATACGAGCAGTACTTC. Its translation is CASSTGKYEQYF. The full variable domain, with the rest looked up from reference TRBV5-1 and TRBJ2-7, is KAGVTQTPRYLIKTRGQQVTLSCSPISGHRSVSWYQQTPGQGLQFLFEYFSETQRNKGNFPGRFSGRQFSNSRSEMNVSTLELGDSALYLCASSTGKYEQYFGPGTRLTVT.

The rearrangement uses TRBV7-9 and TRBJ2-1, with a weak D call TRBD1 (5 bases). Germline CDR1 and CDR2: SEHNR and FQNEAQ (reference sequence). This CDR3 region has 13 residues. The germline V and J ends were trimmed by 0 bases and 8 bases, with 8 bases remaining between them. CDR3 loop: CASSLAGADEQFF. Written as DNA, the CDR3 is TGTGCCAGCAGCTTAGCAGGGGCCGATGAGCAGTTCTTC.

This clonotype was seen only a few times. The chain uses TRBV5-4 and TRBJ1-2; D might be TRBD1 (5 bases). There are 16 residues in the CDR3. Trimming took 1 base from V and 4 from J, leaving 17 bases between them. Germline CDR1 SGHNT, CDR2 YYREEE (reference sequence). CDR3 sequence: CASSLQRGKTAYGYTF. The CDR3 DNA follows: TGTGCCAGCAGCTTGCAAAGGGGTAAAACAGCCTATGGCTACACCTTC.

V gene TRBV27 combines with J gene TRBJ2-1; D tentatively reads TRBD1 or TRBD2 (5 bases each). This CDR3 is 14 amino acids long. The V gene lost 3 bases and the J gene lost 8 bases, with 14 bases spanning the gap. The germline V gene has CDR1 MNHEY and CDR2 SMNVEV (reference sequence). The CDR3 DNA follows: TGTGCCAGCAGTTTGGGACCACCGAGCGATGAGCAGTTCTTC. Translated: CASSLGPPSDEQFF.

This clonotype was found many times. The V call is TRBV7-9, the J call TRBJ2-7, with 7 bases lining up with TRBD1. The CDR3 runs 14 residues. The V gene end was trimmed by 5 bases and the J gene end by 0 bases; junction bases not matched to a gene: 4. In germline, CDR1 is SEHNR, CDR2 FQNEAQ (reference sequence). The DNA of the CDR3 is TGTGCCAGCAGCGGGACAGTCAGCTCCTACGAGCAGTACTTC. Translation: CASSGTVSSYEQYF. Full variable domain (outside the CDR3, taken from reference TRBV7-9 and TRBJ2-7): DTGVSQNPRHKITKRGQNVTFRCDPISEHNRLYWYRQTLGQGPEFLTYFQNEAQLEKSRLLSDRFSAERPKGSFSTLEIQRTEQGDSAMYLCASSGTVSSYEQYFGPGTRLTVT.

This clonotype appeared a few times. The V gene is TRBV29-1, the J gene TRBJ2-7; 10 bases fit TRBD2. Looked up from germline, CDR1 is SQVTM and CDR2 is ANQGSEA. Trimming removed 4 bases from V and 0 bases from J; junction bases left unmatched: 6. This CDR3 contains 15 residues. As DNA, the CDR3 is TGCAGCGTTGTAGGGACTAGCGAGAGCTCCTACGAGCAGTACTTC. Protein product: CSVVGTSESSYEQYF.

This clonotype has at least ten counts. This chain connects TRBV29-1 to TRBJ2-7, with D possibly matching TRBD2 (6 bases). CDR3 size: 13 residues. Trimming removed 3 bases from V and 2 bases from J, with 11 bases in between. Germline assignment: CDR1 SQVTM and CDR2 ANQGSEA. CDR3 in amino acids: CSVDSGETYEQYF. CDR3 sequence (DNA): TGCAGCGTTGATTCGGGAGAAACCTACGAGCAGTACTTC.

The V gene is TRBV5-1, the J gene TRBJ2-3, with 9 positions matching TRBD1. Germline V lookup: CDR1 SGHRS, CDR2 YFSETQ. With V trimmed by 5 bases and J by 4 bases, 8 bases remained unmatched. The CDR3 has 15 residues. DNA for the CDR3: TGCGCCAGCAGGGAACAGGGGGCGCGTCCAGATACGCAGTATTTT. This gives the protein CASREQGARPDTQYF.

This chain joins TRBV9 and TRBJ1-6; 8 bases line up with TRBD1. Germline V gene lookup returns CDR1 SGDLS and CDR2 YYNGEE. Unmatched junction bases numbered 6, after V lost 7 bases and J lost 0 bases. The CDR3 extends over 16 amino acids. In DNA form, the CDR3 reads TGTGCCAGCGGGAGGACAGGGCTCTCCTATAATTCACCCCTCCACTTT. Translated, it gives CASGRTGLSYNSPLHF.

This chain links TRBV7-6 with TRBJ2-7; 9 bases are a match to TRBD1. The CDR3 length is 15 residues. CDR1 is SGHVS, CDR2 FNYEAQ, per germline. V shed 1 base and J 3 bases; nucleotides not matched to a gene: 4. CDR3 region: CASSLGQGEIYEQYF. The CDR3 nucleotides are TGTGCCAGCAGCTTAGGACAGGGGGAAATCTACGAGCAGTACTTC.

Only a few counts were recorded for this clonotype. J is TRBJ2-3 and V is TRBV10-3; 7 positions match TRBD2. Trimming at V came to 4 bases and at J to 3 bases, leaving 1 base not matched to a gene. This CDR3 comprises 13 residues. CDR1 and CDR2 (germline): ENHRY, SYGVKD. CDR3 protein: CAISAGGTDTQYF. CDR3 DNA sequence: TGTGCCATCAGTGCCGGGGGGACAGATACGCAGTATTTT.

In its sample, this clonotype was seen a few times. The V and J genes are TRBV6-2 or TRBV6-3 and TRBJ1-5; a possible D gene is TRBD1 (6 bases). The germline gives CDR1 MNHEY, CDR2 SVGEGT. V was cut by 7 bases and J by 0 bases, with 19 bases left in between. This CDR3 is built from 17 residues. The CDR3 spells CASTLRGPLYSNQPQHF. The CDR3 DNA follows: TGTGCCAGCACCCTCCGGGGGCCCCTGTATAGCAATCAGCCCCAGCATTTT.

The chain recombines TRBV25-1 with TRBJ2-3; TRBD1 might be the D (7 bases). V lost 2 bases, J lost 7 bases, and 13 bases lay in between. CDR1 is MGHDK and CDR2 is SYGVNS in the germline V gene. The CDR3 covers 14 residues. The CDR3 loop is CASSEDREANTQYF. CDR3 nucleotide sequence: TGTGCCAGCAGTGAAGACAGGGAGGCAAATACGCAGTATTTT.

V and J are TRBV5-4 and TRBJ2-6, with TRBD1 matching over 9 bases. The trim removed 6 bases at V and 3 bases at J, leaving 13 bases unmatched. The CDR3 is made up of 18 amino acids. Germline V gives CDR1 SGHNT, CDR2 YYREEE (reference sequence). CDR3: CASNSPGTGSFGANVLTF. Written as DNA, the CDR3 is TGTGCCAGCAACTCGCCCGGGACAGGGTCTTTTGGGGCCAACGTCCTGACTTTC.

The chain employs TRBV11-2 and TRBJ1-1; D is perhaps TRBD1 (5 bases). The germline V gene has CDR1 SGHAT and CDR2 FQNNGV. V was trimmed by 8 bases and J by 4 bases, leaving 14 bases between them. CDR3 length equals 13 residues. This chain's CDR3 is CASQKGKGTEAFF. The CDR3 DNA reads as TGTGCCAGCCAAAAGGGGAAAGGCACTGAAGCTTTCTTT. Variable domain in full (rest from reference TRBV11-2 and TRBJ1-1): EAGVAQSPRYKIIEKRQSVAFWCNPISGHATLYWYQQILGQGPKLLIQFQNNGVVDDSQLPKDRFSAERLKGVDSTLKIQPAKLEDSAVYLCASQKGKGTEAFFGQGTRLTVV.

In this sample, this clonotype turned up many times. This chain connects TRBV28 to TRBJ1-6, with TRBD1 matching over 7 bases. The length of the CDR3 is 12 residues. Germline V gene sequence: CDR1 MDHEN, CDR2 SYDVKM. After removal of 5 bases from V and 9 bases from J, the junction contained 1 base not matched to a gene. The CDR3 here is CASSGTVSPLHF. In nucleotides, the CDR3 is TGTGCCAGCAGTGGGACAGTTTCACCCCTCCACTTT. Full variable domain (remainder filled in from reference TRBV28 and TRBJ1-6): DVKVTQSSRYLVKRTGEKVFLECVQDMDHENMFWYRQDPGLGLRLIYFSYDVKMKEKGDIPEGYSVSREKKERFSLILESASTNQTSMYLCASSGTVSPLHFGNGTRLTVT.

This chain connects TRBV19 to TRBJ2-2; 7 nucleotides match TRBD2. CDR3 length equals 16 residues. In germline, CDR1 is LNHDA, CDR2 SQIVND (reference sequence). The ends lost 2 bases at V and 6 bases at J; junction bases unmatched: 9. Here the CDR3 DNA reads TGTGCCAGTAGTATATTCGGCGGGGGACTTGCCGGGGAGCTGTTTTTT. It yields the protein CASSIFGGGLAGELFF.

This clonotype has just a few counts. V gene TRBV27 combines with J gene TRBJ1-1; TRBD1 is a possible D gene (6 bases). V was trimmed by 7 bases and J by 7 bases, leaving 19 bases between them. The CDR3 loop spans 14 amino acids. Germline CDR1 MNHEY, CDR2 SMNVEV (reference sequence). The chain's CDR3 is CASTSTRGGLEAFF. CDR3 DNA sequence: TGTGCCAGCACTTCTACCAGGGGAGGGCTTGAAGCTTTCTTT.